The 10 T cell receptor beta chains presented below share a single source sample, sequenced in a study of identifying expanded T cells in peripheral blood. Sequencing used immunoSEQ multiplex PCR; TCRdb keeps in-frame clones, though not all of them. The data hold more than 50,000 clones, with about 85% observed a single time. Sequencing was performed on blood. These receptors came from a person between 18 and 75 years old in good health.

J is TRBJ1-5 and V is TRBV6-5; perhaps TRBD1 as D (6 bases). This CDR3 is built from 14 residues. CDR1 is MNHEY and CDR2 is SVGAGI in the germline V gene. V lost 4 bases and J 6 bases, leaving 13 bases between the germline ends. This CDR3 reads CASSLGGVGQPQHF. The CDR3 nucleotides read TGTGCCAGCAGTTTAGGGGGAGTGGGTCAGCCCCAGCATTTT.

The chain has TRBV30 and TRBJ1-1, with D perhaps TRBD1 (6 bases). The CDR3 totals 13 residues. The V gene lost 0 bases and the J gene lost 5 bases, with 10 bases spanning the gap. Germline assignment: CDR1 GTSNPN and CDR2 SVGIG (reference sequence). In DNA, the CDR3 is TGTGCCTGGAGTGTATGGGGGCGGACTGAAGCTTTCTTT. As protein: CAWSVWGRTEAFF.

J is TRBJ2-1 and V is TRBV6-6; 11 bases fit TRBD1. Trimming cost V 6 bases and J 6 bases; bases outside gene matches: 7. The V gene's germline CDR1 is MNHNY and CDR2 SVGAGI (reference sequence). The CDR3 is made up of 15 amino acids. Here the CDR3 DNA reads TGTGCCAGCAGCAAACCGGGACAGGGGGTCAATGAGCAGTTCTTC. It yields the protein CASSKPGQGVNEQFF.

This sequence joins TRBV9 and TRBJ2-3; D uncertain. Deletions cut 0 bases from V and 0 bases from J, with 2 bases between. Germline V gene lookup returns CDR1 SGDLS and CDR2 YYNGEE. The CDR3 is 13 residues long. In DNA, the CDR3 is TGTGCCAGCAGCGTAGCGAGCACAGATACGCAGTATTTT. Protein: CASSVASTDTQYF.

This clone was found once. The chain is built from TRBV7-9 and TRBJ2-5, with D unclear. Germline values: CDR1 SEHNR, CDR2 FQNEAQ (reference sequence). This CDR3 spans 14 amino acids. Trimming shortened V by 5 bases and J by 5 bases, and 15 bases separated the two germline ends. CDR3 region: CASSLSVPPETQYF. CDR3 sequence (DNA): TGTGCCAGCAGCCTCAGCGTCCCGCCGGAGACCCAGTACTTC.

The chain links TRBV2 to TRBJ1-4; D is undetermined. The V end lost 0 bases, the J end lost 3 bases, and 8 bases lay between the germline ends. Germline V gene lookup returns CDR1 SNHLY and CDR2 FYNNEI. CDR3 length: 15 residues. The CDR3 loop reads CASSEALGSNEKLFF. DNA of the CDR3: TGTGCCAGCAGTGAAGCTTTGGGGTCTAATGAAAAACTGTTTTTT.

This clone was seen more than once but under ten times. The chain employs TRBV4-2 and TRBJ1-3, with 11 bases lining up with TRBD1. Trimming cost V 0 bases and J 0 bases; bases outside gene matches: 13. The CDR3 length is 21 residues. Germline V gene sequence: CDR1 LGHNA, CDR2 YNFKEQ. The CDR3 nucleotides are TGTGCCAGCAGCCAAGAAAGATCGGACAGGGGGCTGCTAAACTCTGGAAACACCATATATTTT. This encodes CASSQERSDRGLLNSGNTIYF.

V and J are TRBV7-2 and TRBJ2-1; weak D call: TRBD2 (6 bases). The V end was cut by 10 bases, the J end by 5 bases, with 9 bases between. The CDR3 loop spans 11 amino acids. The germline gives CDR1 SGHTA, CDR2 FQGNSA. CDR3 sequence (DNA): TGTGCCATAGGGAGGAACAATGAGCAGTTCTTC. It is translated as CAIGRNNEQFF.

The chain carries TRBV29-1 and TRBJ2-5; D not resolved. Trimming pared 4 bases from V and 4 bases from J, leaving 10 bases between. The CDR3 consists of 12 residues. The germline V gene encodes CDR1 SQVTM and CDR2 ANQGSEA. CDR3: CSVVIAAETQYF. Here the CDR3 DNA reads TGCAGCGTTGTTATTGCTGCAGAGACCCAGTACTTC.

This clone was observed a few times. This chain connects TRBV14 to TRBJ1-1, with D perhaps matching TRBD1 (6 bases). Between the trimmed V and J ends, which lost 0 bases and 10 bases, there was a span of 12 bases. Germline lookup yields CDR1 SGHDN and CDR2 FVKESK. The CDR3 extends over 13 amino acids. CDR3 in DNA: TGTGCCAGCAGCCAAGATTGGGGGCAGGGAGCTTTCTTT. This gives the protein CASSQDWGQGAFF.